The T cell receptor (beta chain) under discussion was sequenced for a study of regulatory T cells in long-lasting Graves disease. Study-level results: The study found TRBV28, TRBJ1-2 and TRBJ2-5 favored in persistent disease. For persistent Graves' patients, TCR diversity was lower than for newly diagnosed ones. Persistent patients shared more public clonotypes (around 3,000) than new patients (roughly 1,000).

Details on this clonotype: Its antigen is currently unknown. Compared with germline, one end of the junction differs, possibly owing to a read error.

Arm-PCR of CDR3 regions and iRepertoire HTBI primers were used to build TCR beta libraries. TCRdb independently ran MiXCR on the multiplex PCR reads; one entry per CDR3 protein. The sample carries about 300,000 distinct CDR3 sequences, over 15% recorded once. CDR1 and CDR2 from the germline V gene are MDHEN and SYDVKM. The CDR3 sequence is 15 residues long. The time point: newly diagnosed GD, antithyroid drugs for less than 3 months. The TCR library used RNA extracted from PBMCs. Here the sequenced sample was peripheral blood mononuclear cells (PBMCs), taken at new diagnosis, from a patient treated with antithyroid drugs. The source of this sequence is a female donor with Graves disease. This chain joins TRBV28 and TRBJ2-3, with D tentatively TRBD1 (7 bases). The CDR3 nucleotides read TGTGCCAGCCATGGGGTCAGGGGGGTGACAGATTCGCAGTATTTT. Encoded protein: CASHGVRGVTDSQYF.